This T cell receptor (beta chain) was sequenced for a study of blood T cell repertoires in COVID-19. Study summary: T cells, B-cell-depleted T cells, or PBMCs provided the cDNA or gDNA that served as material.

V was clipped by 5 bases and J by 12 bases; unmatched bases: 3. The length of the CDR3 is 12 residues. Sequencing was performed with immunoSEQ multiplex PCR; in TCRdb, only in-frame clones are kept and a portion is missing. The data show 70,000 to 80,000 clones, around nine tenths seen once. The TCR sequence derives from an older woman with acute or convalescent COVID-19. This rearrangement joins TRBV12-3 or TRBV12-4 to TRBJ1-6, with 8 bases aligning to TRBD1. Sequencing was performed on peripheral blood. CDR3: CASSGQGEPLHF. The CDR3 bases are TGTGCCAGCAGTGGACAGGGCGAACCCCTCCACTTT.